This T cell receptor (beta chain) originates from a study of blood T cell repertoires in COVID-19. The CDR3 is made up of 14 amino acids. V lost 7 bases, J lost 5 bases, and 7 bases stayed unmatched. The germline V gene encodes CDR1 SNHLY and CDR2 FYNNEI. Profiled with immunoSEQ multiplex PCR; TCRdb holds only in-frame clones, not every one. Found here are more than 110,000 clones, over 80% of them singletons; the top ten hold 9.5% to 12%. This clone has just one count. The receptor comes from an elderly woman with acute or convalescent COVID-19. Sequenced sample: peripheral blood. The chain combines TRBV2 with TRBJ1-1; 10 bases are shared with TRBD1. The CDR3 region has the DNA TGTGCCAGCAAAGGACAGGGGGTTTGGACTGAAGCTTTCTTT. This gives the protein CASKGQGVWTEAFF.